Here is one T cell receptor (beta chain) with its context. This sample is part of a study of blood T cell repertoires in COVID-19. Profiled with immunoSEQ multiplex PCR; TCRdb holds only in-frame clones, not every one. The sample has fewer than 50,000 clones, 90% seen once. V lost 5 bases to trimming and J lost 7 bases, with 16 bases between them. This CDR3 has 14 residues. Germline V gene sequence: CDR1 SGHNT, CDR2 YYREEE (reference sequence). Sequencing was carried out using peripheral blood. The rearrangement uses TRBV5-4 and TRBJ2-1; tentatively, D is TRBD1 (6 bases). The clonotype originates from a man in his 60s with active or convalescent COVID-19. CDR3 bases: TGTGCCAGCAGTCGAGCATCTCAGGGGAATGAGCAGTTCTTC. Its translation is CASSRASQGNEQFF.